The present TCR beta chain was sequenced within a study of shared clonotypes between healthy human individuals (dated by TCRdb to 2018 to 2020). About the full investigation: The cohort included three men and a couple of women between 18 and 49 years of age. Between about 0.9 and 10 billion PBMCs per donor were obtained by leukapheresis. To estimate repertoire size and how much clonotype sharing occurs between individuals, the study deeply sequenced the blood TCR repertoires of roughly 5 healthy adults. To increase sequencing depth and limit assay-specific biases, TCR repertoire library preparation and sequencing were carried out by different laboratories using diverse techniques. For each donor, three plates each were used for CD4 naive and CD4 memory, two plates were used for CD8 naive, and one plate was used for CD8 memory. The paper as a whole reports these results and caveats: Pairwise subsampling led to the expectation that sequencing depth would affect the degree of clonotype sharing among donors. Higher generation probabilities were observed for clonotypes shared by all four sorted-subset donors than for non-shared clonotypes. Sampling was restricted to blood, and TCR repertoires in tissue are likely to differ from TCR repertoires in blood. Estimated clonotype richness was generally larger for naive than for memory subsets. The genetic and exposure-history diversity represented was limited by the small number of donors. Across a few donors, 5% to 6% of naive CD4, approximately 3.5% of naive CD8, approximately 2.5% of memory CD4, and 0.4% to 0.45% of memory CD8 clonotypes were shared. Incomplete sequencing was indicated by rarefaction of sorted-subset datasets, despite the large sequencing depth.

Donors were healthy HIV-negative adults with no recently reported acute infections or vaccinations. All donors were Caucasian adults living in Nashville, Tennessee, USA. CD4+ T cells were enriched by magnetic negative selection, after which naive cells were positively selected on CD45RA and the negative fraction was taken as the memory subset. Blood was obtained by leukapheresis, after which PBMCs were separated by Ficoll-Histopaque density gradient centrifugation and cryopreserved in liquid nitrogen vapor phase. Analytical flow cytometry was used to check the purity and quantity of every magnetically sorted T cell population. From each sorted fraction, genomic DNA was isolated and quantified by UV absorbance on a Nanodrop 2000c. The CDR3 measures 13 amino acids from cysteine to phenylalanine. The read is trimmed to its CDR3 DNA, 39 bases read in frame from base 1. CDR1 and CDR2, per the germline V gene, are ENHRY and SYGVKD. Relative to germline, V is missing 8 bases and J is missing 3 bases, with 6 bases of the junction outside any gene match.

Using the deep immunoSEQ assay, TCR CDR3 regions were amplified from genomic DNA by multiplex PCR. For each cell subset, the extracted genomic DNA was distributed evenly across all wells of several immunoSEQ 96-well plates, and each plate served as one replicate. Each replicate PCR for sorted subsets received roughly 0.2 ug genomic DNA, equal to about 30,000 T cell genomes. The purified libraries were quantified using a Qubit 3.0 fluorometer, sized with a Bioanalyzer 2100, and then quantified again using the KAPA Library Quantification kit. Each immunoSEQ 96-well plate was sequenced on its own single-read 150-cycle Illumina NextSeq 550 flow cell. In the paper's pipeline: The immunoSEQ output contained only junctional sequences without quality scores, so filtering could not match that applied to full-length reads. To assign V/J genes and CDR3, sequences were annotated against IMGT germline references using PyIR, a Python wrapper for IgBLAST v1.9. Reads with weak V/J assignments (E-value above 1e-6), missing CDR3, stop codons, out-of-frame junctions, or ambiguous translated residues were removed. V3J clonotypes were defined as sequences sharing the same inferred V gene, J gene, and CDR3 amino acid sequence. To compute the percentage overlap between repertoires, the number of shared unique clonotypes was divided by the size of the smaller repertoire. Repertoire richness was assessed with RTK rarefaction, the Chao1 estimator, and Recon v2.1 estimates of unobserved clonotypes. Generation probabilities were computed with OLGA for all TCRbeta clonotypes obtained by the gDNA method from a few donors. TCRdb retrieved this table from immuneACCESS and kept in-frame rearrangements only. Not all clones are present; in checked studies, unresolved V genes account for under half, and no reason is known for the remainder. V and J calls plus clone size are reproduced from that table; the DNA served to infer D and trimming. The sample records 600,000 to 750,000 clones, around 72% of which are singletons. Approximately 1.8% of the sample is held by the ten biggest clonotypes.

Concerning this clone itself: Its specific antigen is unknown. No clone much larger than this one lies a single base away; base qualities are absent.

The clonotype originates from a woman in her twenties or thirties in good health. The receptor chain draws on TRBV10-3 and TRBJ2-7; 8 bases in the middle match TRBD1. Sample: memory CD4+ T cells sorted from blood. The cell subset or site label of this sample denotes: CD45RA-negative fraction. The nucleotide sequence reads as follows: TGTGCCATCCAGGACAGGGCCAACTACGAGCAGTACTTC. The encoded protein is CAIQDRANYEQYF.